This T cell receptor (beta chain) was documented in a study of blood T cell repertoires in COVID-19. Overall study context: PBMCs, B-cell-depleted T cells, or T cells provided the cDNA or gDNA that made up the material.

This clone appeared a few times. The CDR3 length is 12 residues. Authors' processing steps: Estimation of nucleated cell counts was performed using reference gene primer amplification. Data came from immunoSEQ multiplex PCR; TCRdb stores just in-frame clones and leaves some out. V and J calls plus clone size are reproduced from that table; the DNA served to infer D and trimming. The sample has about 280,000 clones, 70% to 90% seen once. The sample taken for sequencing was peripheral blood. This chain uses TRBV21-1 with TRBJ2-7; the table's D call of TRBD1 was not tested on the DNA. TRBV21-1 is noted as a pseudogene. The source is a woman between 25 and 40 years old who had recovered from COVID-19. The CDR3 sequence is CASSIRDREPYF. CDR3 in DNA: TGTGCCAGCAGCATACGGGACAGGGAACCGTACTTC.